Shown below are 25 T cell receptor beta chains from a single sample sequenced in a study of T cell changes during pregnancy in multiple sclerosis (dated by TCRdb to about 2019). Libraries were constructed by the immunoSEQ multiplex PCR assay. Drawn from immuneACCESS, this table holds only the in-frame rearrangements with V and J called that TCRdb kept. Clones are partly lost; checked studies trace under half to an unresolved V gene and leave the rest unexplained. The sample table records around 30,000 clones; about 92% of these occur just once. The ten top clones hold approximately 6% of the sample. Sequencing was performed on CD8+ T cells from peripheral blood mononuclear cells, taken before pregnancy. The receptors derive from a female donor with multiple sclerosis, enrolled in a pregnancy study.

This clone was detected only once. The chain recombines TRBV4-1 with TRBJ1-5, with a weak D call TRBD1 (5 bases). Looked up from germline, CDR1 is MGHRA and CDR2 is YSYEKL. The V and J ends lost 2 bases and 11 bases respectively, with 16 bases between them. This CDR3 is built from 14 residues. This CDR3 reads CASSQIGTGRAQHF. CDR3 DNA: TGCGCCAGCAGCCAAATCGGGACGGGGAGGGCCCAGCATTTT.

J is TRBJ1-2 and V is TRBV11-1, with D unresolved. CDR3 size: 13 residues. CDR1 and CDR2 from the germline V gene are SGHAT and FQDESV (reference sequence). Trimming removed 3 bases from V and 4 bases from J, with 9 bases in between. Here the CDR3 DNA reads TGTGCCAGCAGCTTTCCCGAGGGCTATGGCTACACCTTC. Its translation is CASSFPEGYGYTF.

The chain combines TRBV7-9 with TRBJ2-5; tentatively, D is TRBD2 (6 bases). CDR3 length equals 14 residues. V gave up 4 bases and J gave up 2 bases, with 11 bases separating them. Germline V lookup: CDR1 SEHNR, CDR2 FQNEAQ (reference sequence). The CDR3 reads CASSSGLQQETQYF. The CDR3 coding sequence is TGTGCCAGCAGCTCGGGACTTCAACAAGAGACCCAGTACTTC. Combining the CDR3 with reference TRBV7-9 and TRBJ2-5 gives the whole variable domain DTGVSQNPRHKITKRGQNVTFRCDPISEHNRLYWYRQTLGQGPEFLTYFQNEAQLEKSRLLSDRFSAERPKGSFSTLEIQRTEQGDSAMYLCASSSGLQQETQYFGPGTRLLVL.

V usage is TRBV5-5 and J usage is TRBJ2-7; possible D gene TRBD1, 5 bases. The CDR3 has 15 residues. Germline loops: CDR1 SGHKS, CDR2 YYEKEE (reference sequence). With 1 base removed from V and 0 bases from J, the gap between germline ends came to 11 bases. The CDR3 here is CASSLSQAVSYEQYF. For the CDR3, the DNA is TGTGCCAGCAGCTTGTCACAGGCCGTCTCCTACGAGCAGTACTTC.

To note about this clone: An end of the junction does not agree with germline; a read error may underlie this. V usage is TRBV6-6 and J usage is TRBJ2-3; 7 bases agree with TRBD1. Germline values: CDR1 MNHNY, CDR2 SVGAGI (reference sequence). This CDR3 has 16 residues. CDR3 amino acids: CASSYSQGMGTDTQYF. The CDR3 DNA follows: TGTGCCAGCAGTTACTCACAGGGGATGGGCACCGATACGCAGTATTTT.

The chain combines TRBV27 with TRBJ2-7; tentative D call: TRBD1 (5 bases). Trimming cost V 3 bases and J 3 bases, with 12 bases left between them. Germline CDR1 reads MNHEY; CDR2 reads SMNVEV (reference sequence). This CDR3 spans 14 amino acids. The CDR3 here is CASSFYQGNYEQYF. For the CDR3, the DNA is TGTGCCAGCAGTTTCTACCAGGGTAACTACGAGCAGTACTTC.

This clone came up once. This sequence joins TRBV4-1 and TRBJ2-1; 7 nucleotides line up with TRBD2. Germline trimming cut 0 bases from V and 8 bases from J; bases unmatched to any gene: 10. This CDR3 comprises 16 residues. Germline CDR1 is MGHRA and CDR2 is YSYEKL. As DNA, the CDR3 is TGCGCCAGCAGCCAAGATCGGGCGGGAGCTACCTATGAGCAGTTCTTC. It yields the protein CASSQDRAGATYEQFF.

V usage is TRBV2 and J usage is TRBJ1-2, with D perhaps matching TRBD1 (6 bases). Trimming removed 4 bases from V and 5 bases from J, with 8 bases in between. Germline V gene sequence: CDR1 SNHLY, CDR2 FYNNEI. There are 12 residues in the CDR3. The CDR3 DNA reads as TGTGCCAGCAGTGTAACAGGGTATGGCTACACCTTC. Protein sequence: CASSVTGYGYTF.

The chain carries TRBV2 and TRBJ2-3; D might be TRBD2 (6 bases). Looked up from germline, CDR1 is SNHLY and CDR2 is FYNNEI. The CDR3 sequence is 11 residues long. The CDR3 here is CGGESVNTQYF. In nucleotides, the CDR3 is TGTGGGGGGGAAAGCGTGAATACGCAGTATTTT.

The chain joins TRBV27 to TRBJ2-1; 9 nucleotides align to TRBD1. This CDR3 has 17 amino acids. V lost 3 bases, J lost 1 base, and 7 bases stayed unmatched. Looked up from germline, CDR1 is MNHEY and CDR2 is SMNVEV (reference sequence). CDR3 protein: CASSFQTGQGSYNEQFF. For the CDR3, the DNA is TGTGCCAGCAGTTTCCAGACCGGACAGGGGTCCTACAATGAGCAGTTCTTC.

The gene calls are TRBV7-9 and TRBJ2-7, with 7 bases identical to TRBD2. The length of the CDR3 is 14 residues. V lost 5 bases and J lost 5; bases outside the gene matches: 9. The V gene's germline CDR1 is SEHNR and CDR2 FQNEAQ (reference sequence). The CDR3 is CASSPQLAMNEQYF. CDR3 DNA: TGTGCCAGCAGCCCCCAACTAGCGATGAACGAGCAGTACTTC.

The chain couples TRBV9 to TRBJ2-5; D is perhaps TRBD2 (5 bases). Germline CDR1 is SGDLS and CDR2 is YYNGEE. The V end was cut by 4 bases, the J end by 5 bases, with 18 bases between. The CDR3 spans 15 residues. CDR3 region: CASSQGEGLGETQYF. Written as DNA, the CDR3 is TGTGCCAGCAGCCAAGGTGAGGGCCTCGGGGAGACCCAGTACTTC.

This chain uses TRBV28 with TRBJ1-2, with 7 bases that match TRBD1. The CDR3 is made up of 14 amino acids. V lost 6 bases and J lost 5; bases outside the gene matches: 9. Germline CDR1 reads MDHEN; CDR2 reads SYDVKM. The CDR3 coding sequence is TGTGCCAGCAGGCCGATGGGACAGCTATATGGCTACACCTTC. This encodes CASRPMGQLYGYTF.

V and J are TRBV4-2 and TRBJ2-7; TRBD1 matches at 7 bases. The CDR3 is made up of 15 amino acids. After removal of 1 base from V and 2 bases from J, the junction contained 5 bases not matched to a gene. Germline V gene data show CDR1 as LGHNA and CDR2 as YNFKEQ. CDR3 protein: CASSQVEGATYEQYF. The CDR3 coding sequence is TGTGCCAGCAGCCAAGTTGAGGGGGCAACCTACGAGCAGTACTTC.

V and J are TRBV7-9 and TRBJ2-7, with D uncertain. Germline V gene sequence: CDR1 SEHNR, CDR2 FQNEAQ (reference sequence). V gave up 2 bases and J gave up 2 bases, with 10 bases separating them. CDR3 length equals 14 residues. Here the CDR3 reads CASSLSTLAYEQYF. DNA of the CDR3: TGTGCCAGCAGCTTAAGCACCCTTGCCTACGAGCAGTACTTC.

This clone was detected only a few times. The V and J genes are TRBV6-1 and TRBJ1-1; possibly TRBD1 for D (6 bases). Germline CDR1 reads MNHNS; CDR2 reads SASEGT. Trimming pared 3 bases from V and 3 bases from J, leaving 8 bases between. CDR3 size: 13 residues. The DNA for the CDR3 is TGTGCCAGCAGTGAGGGGGCGCACACTGAAGCTTTCTTT. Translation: CASSEGAHTEAFF.

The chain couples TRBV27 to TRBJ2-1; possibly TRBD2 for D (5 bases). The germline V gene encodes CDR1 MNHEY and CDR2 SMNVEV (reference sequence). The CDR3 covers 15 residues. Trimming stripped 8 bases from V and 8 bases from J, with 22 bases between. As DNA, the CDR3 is TGTGCCAGCGCCTGGCGGGTTCAGTTTTGGGATGAGCAGTTCTTC. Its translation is CASAWRVQFWDEQFF.

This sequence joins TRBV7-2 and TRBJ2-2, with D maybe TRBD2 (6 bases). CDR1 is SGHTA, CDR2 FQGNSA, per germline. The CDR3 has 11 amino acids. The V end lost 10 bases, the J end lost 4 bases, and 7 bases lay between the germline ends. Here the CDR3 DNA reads TGTGCCACCGGGAGCACCGGGGAGCTGTTTTTT. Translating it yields CATGSTGELFF.

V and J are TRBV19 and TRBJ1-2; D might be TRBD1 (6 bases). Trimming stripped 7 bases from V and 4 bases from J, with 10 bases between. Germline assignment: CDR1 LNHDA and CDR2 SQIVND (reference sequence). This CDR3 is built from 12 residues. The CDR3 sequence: CASMGGPYGYTF. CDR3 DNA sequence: TGTGCCAGTATGGGGGGGCCCTATGGCTACACCTTC.

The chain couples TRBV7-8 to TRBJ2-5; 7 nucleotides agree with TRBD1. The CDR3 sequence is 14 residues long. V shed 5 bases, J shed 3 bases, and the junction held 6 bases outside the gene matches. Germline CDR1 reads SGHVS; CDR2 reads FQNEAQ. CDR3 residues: CASSRYDREETQYF. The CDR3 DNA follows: TGTGCCAGCAGCCGTTACGACAGGGAAGAGACCCAGTACTTC.

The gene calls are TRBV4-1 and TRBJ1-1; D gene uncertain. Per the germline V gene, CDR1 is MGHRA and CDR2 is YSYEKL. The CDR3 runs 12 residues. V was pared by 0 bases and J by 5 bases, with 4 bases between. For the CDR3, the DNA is TGCGCCAGCAGCCAAGACCCGACTGAAGCTTTCTTT. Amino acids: CASSQDPTEAFF.

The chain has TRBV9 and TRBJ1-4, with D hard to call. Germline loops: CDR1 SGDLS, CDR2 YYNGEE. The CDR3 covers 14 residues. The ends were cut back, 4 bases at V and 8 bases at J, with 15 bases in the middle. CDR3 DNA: TGTGCCAGCAGCCCCCGGGAGCCACGCGAAAAACTGTTTTTT. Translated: CASSPREPREKLFF.

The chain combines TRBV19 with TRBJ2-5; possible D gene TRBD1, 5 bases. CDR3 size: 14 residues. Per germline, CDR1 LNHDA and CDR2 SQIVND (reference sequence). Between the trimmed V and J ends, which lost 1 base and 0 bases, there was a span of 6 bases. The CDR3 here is CASSIAGNQETQYF. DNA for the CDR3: TGTGCCAGTAGTATAGCAGGGAACCAAGAGACCCAGTACTTC.

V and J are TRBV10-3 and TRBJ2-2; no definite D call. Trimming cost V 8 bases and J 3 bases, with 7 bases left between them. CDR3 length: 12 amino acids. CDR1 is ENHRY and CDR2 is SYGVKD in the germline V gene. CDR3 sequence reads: CAILPDTGELFF. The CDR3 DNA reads TGTGCCATCTTGCCAGACACCGGGGAGCTGTTTTTT.

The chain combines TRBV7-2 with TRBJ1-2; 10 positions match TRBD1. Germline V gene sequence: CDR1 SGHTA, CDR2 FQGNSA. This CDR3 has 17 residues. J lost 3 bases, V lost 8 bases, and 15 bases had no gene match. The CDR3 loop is CASPQMGTGVGHYGYTF. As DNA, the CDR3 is TGTGCCAGCCCCCAGATGGGGACAGGGGTCGGGCACTATGGCTACACCTTC. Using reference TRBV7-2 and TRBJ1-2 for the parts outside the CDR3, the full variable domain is GAGVSQSPSNKVTEKGKDVELRCDPISGHTALYWYRQSLGQGLEFLIYFQGNSAPDKSGLPSDRFSAERTGGSVSTLTIQRTQQEDSAVYLCASPQMGTGVGHYGYTFGSGTRLTVV.